This TCR beta chain is drawn from a study of identical twins. The CDR3 runs to 15 residues. CDR1 and CDR2 (germline): SGHDT, YYEEEE. Trimming removed 3 bases from V and 6 bases from J; junction bases left unmatched: 5. MiXCR, applied by TCRdb to the 5' RACE reads, yields one record per CDR3 protein. The sample records around 680,000 distinct CDR3 sequences, approximately 9% being singletons. The sample was also linked to a second study, of yellow fever vaccine responses in identical twins.

The source is a young woman in good health. The specimen sequenced was PBMCs. The chain employs TRBV5-6 and TRBJ2-7; TRBD2 matches 14 bases. CDR3 DNA: TGTGCCAGCAGCTATAGGACTAGCGGGAGGACCGAGCAGTACTTC. It yields the protein CASSYRTSGRTEQYF.